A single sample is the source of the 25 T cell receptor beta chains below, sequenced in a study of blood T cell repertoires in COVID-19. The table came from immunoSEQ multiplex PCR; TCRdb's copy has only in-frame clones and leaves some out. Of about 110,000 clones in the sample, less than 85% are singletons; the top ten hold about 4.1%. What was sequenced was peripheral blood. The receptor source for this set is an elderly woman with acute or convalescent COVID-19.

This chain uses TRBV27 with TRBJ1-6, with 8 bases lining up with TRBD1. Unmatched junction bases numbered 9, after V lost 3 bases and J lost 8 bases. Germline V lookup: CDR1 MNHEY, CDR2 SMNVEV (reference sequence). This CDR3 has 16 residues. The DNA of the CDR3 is TGTGCCAGCAGTTTCTATCTGGGACAGGTGGATTCACCCCTCCACTTT. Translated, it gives CASSFYLGQVDSPLHF.

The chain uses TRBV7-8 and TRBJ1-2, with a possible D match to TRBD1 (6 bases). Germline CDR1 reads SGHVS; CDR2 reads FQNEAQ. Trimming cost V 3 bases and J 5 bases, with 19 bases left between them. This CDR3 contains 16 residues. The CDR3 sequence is CASSLRTALDPYGYTF. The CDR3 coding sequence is TGTGCCAGCAGCTTGAGGACAGCCCTCGACCCATATGGCTACACCTTC.

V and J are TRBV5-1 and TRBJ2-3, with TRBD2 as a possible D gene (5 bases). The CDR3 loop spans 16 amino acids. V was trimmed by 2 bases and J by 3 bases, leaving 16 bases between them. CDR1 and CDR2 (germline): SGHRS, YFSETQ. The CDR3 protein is CASSLEGVGETDTQYF. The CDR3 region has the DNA TGCGCCAGCAGCTTAGAGGGAGTAGGTGAGACAGATACGCAGTATTTT.

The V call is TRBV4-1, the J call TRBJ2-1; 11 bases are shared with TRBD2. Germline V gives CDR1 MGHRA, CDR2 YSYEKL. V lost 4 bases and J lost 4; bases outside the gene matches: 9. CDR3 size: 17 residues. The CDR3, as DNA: TGCGCCAGCAGCCCTAGGGGGGGACTAGCGGCATACAATGAGCAGTTCTTC. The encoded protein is CASSPRGGLAAYNEQFF.

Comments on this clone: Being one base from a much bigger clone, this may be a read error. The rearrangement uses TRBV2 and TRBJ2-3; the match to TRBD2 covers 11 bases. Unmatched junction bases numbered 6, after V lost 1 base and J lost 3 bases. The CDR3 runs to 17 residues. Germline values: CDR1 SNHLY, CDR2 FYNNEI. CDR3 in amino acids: CASSEGASGGTTDTQYF. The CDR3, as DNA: TGTGCCAGCAGTGAAGGGGCTAGCGGGGGGACTACAGATACGCAGTATTTT.

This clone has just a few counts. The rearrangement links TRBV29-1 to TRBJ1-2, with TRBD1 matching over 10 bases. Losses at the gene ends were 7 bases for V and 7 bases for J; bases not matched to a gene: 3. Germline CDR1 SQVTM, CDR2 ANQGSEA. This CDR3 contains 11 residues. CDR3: CSGGQGSGYTF. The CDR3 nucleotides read TGCAGCGGGGGACAGGGGAGTGGCTACACCTTC.

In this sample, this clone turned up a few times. The CDR3 nucleotides read TGTGCCAGCAGCTTGGCGGGCAGGGAAAGTGAAAAACTGTTTTTT. Translated, it gives CASSLAGRESEKLFF. V and J are TRBV5-8 and TRBJ1-4; a possible D gene is TRBD1 (5 bases). Germline V lookup: CDR1 SGHTS, CDR2 YDEGEE. V gave up 0 bases and J gave up 7 bases, with 13 bases separating them. This CDR3 is built from 15 residues.

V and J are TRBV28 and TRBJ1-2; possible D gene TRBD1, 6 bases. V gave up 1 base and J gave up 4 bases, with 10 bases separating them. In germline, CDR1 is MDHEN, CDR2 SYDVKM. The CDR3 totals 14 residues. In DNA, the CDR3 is TGTGCCAGCAGTTTATATGCAGGGGTCTATGGCTACACCTTC. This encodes CASSLYAGVYGYTF.

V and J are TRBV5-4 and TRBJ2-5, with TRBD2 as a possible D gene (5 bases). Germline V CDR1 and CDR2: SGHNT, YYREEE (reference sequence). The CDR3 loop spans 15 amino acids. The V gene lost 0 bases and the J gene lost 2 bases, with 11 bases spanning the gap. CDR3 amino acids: CASSLGVEGQETQYF. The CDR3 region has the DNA TGTGCCAGCAGCTTGGGGGTAGAGGGACAAGAGACCCAGTACTTC.

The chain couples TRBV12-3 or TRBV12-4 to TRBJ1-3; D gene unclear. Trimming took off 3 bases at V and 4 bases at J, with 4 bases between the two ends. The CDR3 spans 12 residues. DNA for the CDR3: TGTGCCAGCAGTTTTCGGGGAAACACCATATATTTT. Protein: CASSFRGNTIYF.

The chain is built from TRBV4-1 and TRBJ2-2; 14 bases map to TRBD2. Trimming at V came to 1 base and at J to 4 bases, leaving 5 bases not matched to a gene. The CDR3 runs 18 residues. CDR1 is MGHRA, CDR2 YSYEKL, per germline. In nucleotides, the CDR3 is TGCGCCAGCAGCCAAGGGACTAGCGGGGGGTCCCCCACCGGGGAGCTGTTTTTT. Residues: CASSQGTSGGSPTGELFF.

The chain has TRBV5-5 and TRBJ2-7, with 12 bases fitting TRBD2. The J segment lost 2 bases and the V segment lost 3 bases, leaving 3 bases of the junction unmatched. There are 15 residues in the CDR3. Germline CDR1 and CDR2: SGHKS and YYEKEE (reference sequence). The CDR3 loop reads CASSSGLAGTYEQYF. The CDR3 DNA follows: TGTGCCAGCAGCTCGGGACTAGCGGGCACCTACGAGCAGTACTTC.

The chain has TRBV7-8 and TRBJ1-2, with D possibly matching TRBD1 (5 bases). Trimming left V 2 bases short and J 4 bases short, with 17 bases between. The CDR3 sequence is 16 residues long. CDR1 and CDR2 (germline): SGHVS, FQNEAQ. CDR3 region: CASSLNPSGDVYGYTF. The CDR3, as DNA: TGTGCCAGCAGCTTAAACCCCTCGGGGGACGTCTATGGCTACACCTTC.

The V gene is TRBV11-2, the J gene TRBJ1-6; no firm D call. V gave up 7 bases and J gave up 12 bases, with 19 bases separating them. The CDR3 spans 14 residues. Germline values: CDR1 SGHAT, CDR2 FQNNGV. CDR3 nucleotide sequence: TGTGCCAGCAACCTCGGAGATTTTCAGCTACCCCTCCACTTT. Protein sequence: CASNLGDFQLPLHF.

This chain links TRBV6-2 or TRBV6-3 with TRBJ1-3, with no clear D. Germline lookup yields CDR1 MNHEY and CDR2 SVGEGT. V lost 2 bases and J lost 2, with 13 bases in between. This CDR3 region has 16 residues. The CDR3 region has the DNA TGTGCCAGCAGTTACCCGAGCGGGGTCCCTGGAAACACCATATATTTT. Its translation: CASSYPSGVPGNTIYF.

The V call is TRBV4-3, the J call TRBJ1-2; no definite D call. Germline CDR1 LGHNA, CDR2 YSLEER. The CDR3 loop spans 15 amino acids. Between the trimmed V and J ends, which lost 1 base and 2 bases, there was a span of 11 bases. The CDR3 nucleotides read TGCGCCAGCAGCCAAGGCGGTCTCAAGAACTATGGCTACACCTTC. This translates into CASSQGGLKNYGYTF.

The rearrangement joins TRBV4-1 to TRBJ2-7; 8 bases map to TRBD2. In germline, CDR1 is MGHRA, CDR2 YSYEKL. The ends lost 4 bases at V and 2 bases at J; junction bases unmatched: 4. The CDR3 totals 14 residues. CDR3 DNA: TGCGCCAGCAGCCTCGGGGGGGAAACCTACGAGCAGTACTTC. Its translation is CASSLGGETYEQYF.

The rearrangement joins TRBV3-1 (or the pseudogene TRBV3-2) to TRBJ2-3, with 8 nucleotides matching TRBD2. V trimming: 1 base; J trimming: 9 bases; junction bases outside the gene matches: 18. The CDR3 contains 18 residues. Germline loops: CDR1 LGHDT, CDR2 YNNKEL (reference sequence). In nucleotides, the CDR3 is TGTGCCAGCAGCCAAGGGTCTGCTCGCGGGGGGCTAGGCGGGACGCAGTATTTT. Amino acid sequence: CASSQGSARGGLGGTQYF.

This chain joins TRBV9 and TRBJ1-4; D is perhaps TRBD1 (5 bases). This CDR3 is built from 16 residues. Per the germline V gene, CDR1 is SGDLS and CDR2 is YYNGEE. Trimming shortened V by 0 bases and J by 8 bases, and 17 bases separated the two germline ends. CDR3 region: CASSVAGGSWPEKLFF. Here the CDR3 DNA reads TGTGCCAGCAGCGTAGCCGGGGGTTCTTGGCCAGAAAAACTGTTTTTT.

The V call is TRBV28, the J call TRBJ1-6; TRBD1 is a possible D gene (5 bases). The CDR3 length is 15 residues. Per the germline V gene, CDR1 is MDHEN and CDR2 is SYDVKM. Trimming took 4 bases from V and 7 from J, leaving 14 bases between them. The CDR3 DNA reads TGTGCCAGCAGTTCAAGTGGGGGGGGAAATTCACCCCTCCACTTT. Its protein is CASSSSGGGNSPLHF. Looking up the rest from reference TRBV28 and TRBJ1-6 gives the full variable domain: DVKVTQSSRYLVKRTGEKVFLECVQDMDHENMFWYRQDPGLGLRLIYFSYDVKMKEKGDIPEGYSVSREKKERFSLILESASTNQTSMYLCASSSSGGGNSPLHFGNGTRLTVT.

The CDR3 DNA sequence: TGTGCCACCAGTGGGGGGCCCGGGGAGCTGTTTTTT. Its translation: CATSGGPGELFF. The chain joins TRBV24-1 to TRBJ2-2; D possibly corresponds to TRBD1 (6 bases). Germline V gene lookup returns CDR1 KGHDR and CDR2 SFDVKD. With 5 bases removed from V and 6 bases from J, the gap between germline ends came to 6 bases. The CDR3 extends over 12 amino acids.

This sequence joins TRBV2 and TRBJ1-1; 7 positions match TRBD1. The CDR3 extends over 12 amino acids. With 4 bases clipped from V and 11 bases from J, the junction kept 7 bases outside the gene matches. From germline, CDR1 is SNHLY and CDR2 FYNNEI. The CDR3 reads CASSVTGSGAFF. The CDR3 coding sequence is TGTGCCAGCAGTGTGACAGGGTCGGGGGCTTTCTTT.

The CDR3 sequence: CSVRHSGGEQFF. The CDR3 nucleotides are TGCAGCGTCAGACACTCCGGTGGTGAGCAGTTCTTC. The chain employs TRBV29-1 and TRBJ2-1; D not certain. Looked up from germline, CDR1 is SQVTM and CDR2 is ANQGSEA. The CDR3 spans 12 residues. Between the trimmed V and J ends, which lost 6 bases and 9 bases, there was a span of 15 bases.

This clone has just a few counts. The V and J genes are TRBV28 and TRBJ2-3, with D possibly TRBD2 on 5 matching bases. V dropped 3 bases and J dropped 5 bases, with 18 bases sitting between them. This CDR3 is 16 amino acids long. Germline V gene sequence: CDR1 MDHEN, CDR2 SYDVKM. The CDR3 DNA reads TGTGCCAGCAGTTTTGATAGGGAGAATCAGGAAGATACGCAGTATTTT. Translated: CASSFDRENQEDTQYF.

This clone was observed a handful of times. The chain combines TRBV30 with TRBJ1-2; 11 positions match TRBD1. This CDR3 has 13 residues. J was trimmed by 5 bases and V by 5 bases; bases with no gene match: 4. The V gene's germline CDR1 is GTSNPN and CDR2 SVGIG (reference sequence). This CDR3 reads CAWGGTGGYGYTF. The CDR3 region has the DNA TGTGCCTGGGGGGGGACAGGGGGATATGGCTACACCTTC.